Following are 30 T cell receptor beta chains from one sample sequenced in a study of shared clonotypes between healthy human individuals. Repertoires were generated with immunoSEQ multiplex PCR, while TCRdb's copy carries only in-frame clones and drops some. Of 640,000 or so clones listed, approximately 75% are singletons. The sequenced sample consisted of memory CD4+ T cells sorted from blood. Subset: CD45RA-negative fraction. The receptors were sampled from a young woman in good health.

This chain links TRBV5-6 with TRBJ1-5; 7 bases fit TRBD1. The CDR3 sequence is 14 residues long. CDR1 and CDR2 (germline): SGHDT, YYEEEE. V trimming: 4 bases; J trimming: 4 bases; junction bases outside the gene matches: 5. The CDR3 DNA reads as TGTGCCAGCAGCCTCGGGACAGATAATCAGCCCCAGCATTTT. It codes for CASSLGTDNQPQHF. Combining the CDR3 with reference TRBV5-6 and TRBJ1-5 gives the whole variable domain DAGVTQSPTHLIKTRGQQVTLRCSPKSGHDTVSWYQQALGQGPQFIFQYYEEEERQRGNFPDRFSGHQFPNYSSELNVNALLLGDSALYLCASSLGTDNQPQHFGDGTRLSIL.

This rearrangement joins TRBV5-1 to TRBJ2-1; D gene ambiguous. The CDR3 totals 14 residues. The germline CDR1 and CDR2 sequences are SGHRS and YFSETQ. V lost 0 bases and J lost 5, with 9 bases in between. CDR3 sequence (DNA): TGCGCCAGCAGCTTGGTTGTCTTTAACAATGAGCAGTTCTTC. This sequence encodes CASSLVVFNNEQFF.

The J gene is TRBJ2-5, the V gene TRBV2, with a possible D match to TRBD1 (6 bases). V lost 4 bases, J lost 3 bases, and 9 bases lay in between. Germline CDR1 SNHLY, CDR2 FYNNEI. The length of the CDR3 is 13 residues. The DNA for the CDR3 is TGTGCCAGCAGTGTTAGGACAGAAGAGACCCAGTACTTC. It codes for CASSVRTEETQYF.

A few counts support this clone. The chain uses TRBV2 and TRBJ2-1; maybe TRBD1 (6 bases). The CDR3 sequence is 14 residues long. Germline V gene lookup returns CDR1 SNHLY and CDR2 FYNNEI. V lost 5 bases, J lost 5 bases, and 13 bases lay in between. The DNA for the CDR3 is TGTGCCAGCAGTACCCCATCAGGGGACAATGAGCAGTTCTTC. This gives the protein CASSTPSGDNEQFF.

This rearrangement joins TRBV5-1 to TRBJ2-7; possibly TRBD2 for D (6 bases). Germline V lookup: CDR1 SGHRS, CDR2 YFSETQ. V was pared by 0 bases and J by 3 bases, with 16 bases between. This CDR3 contains 16 residues. CDR3 in amino acids: CASSLDGGTMDYEQYF. As DNA, the CDR3 is TGCGCCAGCAGCTTGGATGGGGGGACGATGGACTACGAGCAGTACTTC.

This sequence joins TRBV7-3 and TRBJ1-2; the D is unclear. Trimming took 0 bases from V and 8 from J, leaving 10 bases between them. CDR3 size: 13 residues. Germline CDR1 is SGHTA and CDR2 is FQGTGA. In DNA form, the CDR3 reads TGTGCCAGCAGCTTAACTCCTAACGAGGGCTACACCTTC. Its protein is CASSLTPNEGYTF. The entire variable domain, with the rest obtained from reference TRBV7-3 and TRBJ1-2, is as follows: GAGVSQTPSNKVTEKGKYVELRCDPISGHTALYWYRQSLGQGPEFLIYFQGTGAADDSGLPNDRFFAVRPEGSVSTLKIQRTERGDSAVYLCASSLTPNEGYTFGSGTRLTVV.

The chain uses TRBV18 and TRBJ2-2, with 15 nucleotides matching TRBD2. Trimming removed 6 bases from V and 0 bases from J; junction bases left unmatched: 11. Per the germline V gene, CDR1 is KGHSH and CDR2 is LQKENI. This CDR3 has 20 amino acids. This CDR3 is CASSWRSGTSGRTNTGELFF. The CDR3 coding sequence is TGTGCCAGCTCTTGGCGGTCCGGGACTAGCGGGAGGACGAACACCGGGGAGCTGTTTTTT.

The rearrangement links TRBV30 to TRBJ2-7; 11 bases line up with TRBD2. Germline trimming cut 3 bases from V and 2 bases from J; bases unmatched to any gene: 6. The germline gives CDR1 GTSNPN, CDR2 SVGIG (reference sequence). The CDR3 totals 15 residues. CDR3 residues: CAWRSPGLAAYEQYF. The CDR3 DNA sequence: TGTGCCTGGAGATCACCGGGACTAGCGGCCTACGAGCAGTACTTC.

The rearrangement links TRBV7-9 to TRBJ2-2; tentatively, D is TRBD1 (5 bases). Germline assignment: CDR1 SEHNR and CDR2 FQNEAQ (reference sequence). CDR3 length: 16 residues. Trimming took off 4 bases at V and 4 bases at J, with 16 bases between the two ends. The CDR3 nucleotides read TGTGCCAGCAGCTCCGCGGCCAGGGCCGGCACCGGGGAGCTGTTTTTT. Amino acid sequence: CASSSAARAGTGELFF.

This clone was observed a single time. V is TRBV28 and J is TRBJ2-4; 9 positions match TRBD1. Per the germline V gene, CDR1 is MDHEN and CDR2 is SYDVKM. Germline trimming cut 7 bases from V and 4 bases from J; bases unmatched to any gene: 11. CDR3 length equals 16 residues. The CDR3 DNA follows: TGTGCCAGCACCCAAACCGGGACAGGGACAAAAAACATTCAGTACTTC. This translates into CASTQTGTGTKNIQYF.

The chain has TRBV7-9 and TRBJ2-3; D uncertain. This CDR3 comprises 16 residues. The V gene lost 1 base and the J gene lost 4 bases, with 15 bases spanning the gap. The germline V gene has CDR1 SEHNR and CDR2 FQNEAQ (reference sequence). The CDR3: CASSLGVSRAPDTQYF. The CDR3 DNA is TGTGCCAGCAGCTTAGGAGTGTCTAGGGCCCCAGATACGCAGTATTTT.

This clone was seen just once. The V gene is TRBV9, the J gene TRBJ1-5; weak D call: TRBD1 (5 bases). Trimming cost V 4 bases and J 2 bases, with 10 bases left between them. This CDR3 contains 14 residues. CDR1 is SGDLS and CDR2 is YYNGEE in the germline V gene. CDR3 DNA: TGTGCCAGCAGCCCAGACAGAGGCAATCAGCCCCAGCATTTT. Protein sequence: CASSPDRGNQPQHF.

The chain couples TRBV2 to TRBJ2-1; the D gene is possibly TRBD2 (5 bases). Germline CDR1 and CDR2: SNHLY and FYNNEI. V was trimmed by 4 bases and J by 5 bases, leaving 12 bases between them. This CDR3 is built from 14 residues. The CDR3 region has the DNA TGTGCCAGCAGTGCAAAGCGGATGGACAATGAGCAGTTCTTC. It yields the protein CASSAKRMDNEQFF.

This clone has only one observation. The chain is built from TRBV5-1 and TRBJ2-7; TRBD2 matches 10 bases. Germline-derived CDR1 and CDR2 are SGHRS and YFSETQ. V lost 4 bases, J lost 6 bases, and 4 bases stayed unmatched. This CDR3 is built from 13 residues. DNA of the CDR3: TGCGCCAGCAGCCTAGCGGGGGCCCCCGAGCAGTACTTC. It codes for CASSLAGAPEQYF.

The chain carries TRBV6-1 and TRBJ2-2, with D maybe TRBD2 (6 bases). The germline V and J ends were trimmed by 3 bases and 5 bases, with 10 bases remaining between them. Germline V lookup: CDR1 MNHNS, CDR2 SASEGT. The CDR3 runs 14 residues. This CDR3 is CASSDGLRTGELFF. CDR3 nucleotides: TGTGCCAGCAGTGATGGACTACGAACCGGGGAGCTGTTTTTT.

The J gene is TRBJ2-5, the V gene TRBV1; the D call of TRBD2 is as the table states it, not checked on the DNA. TRBV1 is recorded as a pseudogene. CDR3 size: 20 residues. The chain's CDR3 is CTSRGLAGAPPGVGQETQYF. DNA of the CDR3: TGCACCAGCAGAGGACTAGCGGGCGCTCCCCCCGGAGTGGGACAAGAGACCCAGTACTTC.

This chain connects TRBV29-1 to TRBJ1-2; a possible D gene is TRBD1 (5 bases). CDR1 and CDR2 from the germline V gene are SQVTM and ANQGSEA. V was clipped by 4 bases and J by 7 bases, with 22 bases between them. This CDR3 spans 15 amino acids. The CDR3 nucleotides are TGCAGCGTTGCGGCGGTTGGGCAGGGAGGCTCTGGCTACACCTTC. Residues: CSVAAVGQGGSGYTF.

The CDR3 nucleotides read TGTGCCAGCAGTTACTCCCTTACTAGCGCCTACACCGGGGAGCTGTTTTTT. Its protein product is CASSYSLTSAYTGELFF. The V call is TRBV6-8, the J call TRBJ2-2; 7 bases are a match to TRBD2. The germline V gene encodes CDR1 MNHGY and CDR2 SAAAGT. CDR3 length: 17 amino acids. J lost 3 bases, V lost 0 bases, and 7 bases had no gene match.

The chain combines TRBV9 with TRBJ1-2; D ambiguous. V was clipped by 4 bases and J by 7 bases, with 14 bases between them. The CDR3 has 13 amino acids. Germline CDR1 is SGDLS and CDR2 is YYNGEE. For the CDR3, the DNA is TGTGCCAGCAGCCCGCTACGAGAGGCTGGCTACACCTTC. Its translation is CASSPLREAGYTF.

This rearrangement joins TRBV19 to TRBJ2-1; 7 bases are a match to TRBD1. The trim removed 5 bases at V and 5 bases at J, leaving 9 bases unmatched. Germline CDR1 is LNHDA and CDR2 is SQIVND (reference sequence). This CDR3 contains 15 residues. The CDR3 DNA follows: TGTGCCAGTAGTCGAGGGACAGCCATGAACAATGAGCAGTTCTTC. It codes for CASSRGTAMNNEQFF. Full variable domain (outside the CDR3, taken from reference TRBV19 and TRBJ2-1): DGGITQSPKYLFRKEGQNVTLSCEQNLNHDAMYWYRQDPGQGLRLIYYSQIVNDFQKGDIAEGYSVSREKKESFPLTVTSAQKNPTAFYLCASSRGTAMNNEQFFGPGTRLTVL.

The chain joins TRBV18 to TRBJ1-2; 7 bases are shared with TRBD1. The V segment lost 4 bases and the J segment 8 bases; nucleotides outside the gene matches: 4. Germline lookup yields CDR1 KGHSH and CDR2 LQKENI. This CDR3 is built from 12 residues. The DNA for the CDR3 is TGTGCCAGCTCACTTCGGGACAGCGGCTACACCTTC. Residues: CASSLRDSGYTF.

The chain carries TRBV27 and TRBJ2-3; TRBD2 is a possible D gene (6 bases). This CDR3 region has 17 residues. Trimming took off 5 bases at V and 0 bases at J, with 18 bases between the two ends. CDR1 and CDR2 (germline): MNHEY, SMNVEV (reference sequence). CDR3 sequence (DNA): TGTGCCAGCAGTCCGCGGGGTAGCGGATCTAGCACAGATACGCAGTATTTT. It specifies CASSPRGSGSSTDTQYF.

The chain is built from TRBV18 and TRBJ1-2; D might be TRBD1 (6 bases). This CDR3 is built from 20 residues. V gave up 0 bases and J gave up 5 bases, with 28 bases separating them. CDR1 and CDR2 from the germline V gene are KGHSH and LQKENI. The CDR3 here is CASSPPLGQRDYALSYGYTF. The CDR3 bases are TGTGCCAGCTCACCACCTCTCGGACAGCGCGACTACGCCCTGAGTTATGGCTACACCTTC.

The rearrangement joins TRBV5-1 to TRBJ2-5, with D hard to call. The assigned J gene may be wrong: the sequence end matches TRBJ2-7 better. CDR3 length: 13 amino acids. The germline V gene encodes CDR1 SGHRS and CDR2 YFSETQ. The CDR3 DNA is TGCGCCAGCAGTGCACTTCCGGCCTACGAGCAGTACTTC. Protein sequence: CASSALPAYEQYF.

J is TRBJ2-7 and V is TRBV7-9, with TRBD1 matching over 7 bases. Germline CDR1 and CDR2: SEHNR and FQNEAQ (reference sequence). With 4 bases clipped from V and 9 bases from J, the junction kept 12 bases outside the gene matches. This CDR3 comprises 14 residues. CDR3 DNA sequence: TGTGCCAGCAGCTCGACCGGGACAGTCGTGGTGCAGTACTTC. Translated, it gives CASSSTGTVVVQYF.

The rearrangement joins TRBV6-1 to TRBJ1-2, with a tentative D call TRBD1 (5 bases). Germline V lookup: CDR1 MNHNS, CDR2 SASEGT. Trimming shortened V by 2 bases and J by 4 bases, and 23 bases separated the two germline ends. There are 18 residues in the CDR3. The CDR3: CASSETYLTETNGYGYTF. The CDR3 nucleotides are TGTGCCAGCAGTGAAACCTACCTGACAGAGACGAACGGCTATGGCTACACCTTC.

The V call is TRBV4-1, the J call TRBJ2-1; no firm D call. Germline V CDR1 and CDR2: MGHRA, YSYEKL. V was cut by 3 bases and J by 0 bases, with 12 bases left in between. There are 16 residues in the CDR3. CDR3 bases: TGCGCCAGCAGCCAGGACGGTTTGAACTCCTACAATGAGCAGTTCTTC. Amino acid sequence: CASSQDGLNSYNEQFF.

The rearrangement joins TRBV11-2 to TRBJ2-7, with TRBD1 matching 9 bases. CDR3 length: 17 amino acids. Trimming cost V 4 bases and J 2 bases; bases outside gene matches: 12. In germline, CDR1 is SGHAT, CDR2 FQNNGV. Written as DNA, the CDR3 is TGTGCCAGCAGCTACCCGGGGGTGGACAGGGGAGCCTACGAGCAGTACTTC. Protein: CASSYPGVDRGAYEQYF.

The chain is built from TRBV29-1 and TRBJ2-5; the D is unclear. The end of the DNA aligns better with TRBJ2-7, so the J call may be wrong. The CDR3 is made up of 15 amino acids. Per the germline V gene, CDR1 is SQVTM and CDR2 is ANQGSEA. This chain's CDR3 is CSVEIEAKGEYEQYF. DNA for the CDR3: TGCAGCGTTGAAATTGAGGCAAAGGGCGAGTACGAGCAGTACTTC.

A note on this clone: A much larger clone differs by one base, so this may be a read error. The rearrangement links TRBV7-9 to TRBJ1-2, with D possibly matching TRBD1 (5 bases). The germline gives CDR1 SEHNR, CDR2 FQNEAQ (reference sequence). This CDR3 is 14 amino acids long. Trimming left V 5 bases short and J 1 base short, with 11 bases between. The CDR3 is CASSPKTDNYGYTF. CDR3 DNA: TGTGCCAGCAGCCCCAAGACAGATAACTATGGCTACACCTTC.